This T cell receptor beta chain was sequenced during a study of T cell responses to AZD1222 COVID-19 vaccine. Findings of the study overall: Vaccination with two AZD1222 doses was followed by a rise in Spike-specific TCR breadth and depth. It was only after the peak T cell response that any repertoires were sampled. It was only a handful of AZD1222 recipients who were seropositive at baseline.

This clone was seen once. Its target is not known. The CDR3 runs 16 residues. CDR1 is MNHNS, CDR2 SASEGT, per germline. V gave up 2 bases and J gave up 5 bases; unmatched junction bases: 5. Clones were sequenced by immunoSEQ multiplex PCR, and TCRdb holds only the in-frame ones, with some missing. The sample shows some 120,000 clones, around nine tenths of them seen only once. This specimen consisted of peripheral blood, obtained on day 0 of AZD1222 vaccination. This clonotype originated in an adult in good health. The chain employs TRBV6-1 and TRBJ2-1, with 11 bases identical to TRBD2. CDR3 region: CASSESTSGMNNEQFF. Here the CDR3 DNA reads TGTGCCAGCAGTGAATCGACTAGCGGGATGAACAATGAGCAGTTCTTC.